A selection of T cell receptor beta chains follows, all from one sample in a study of T cell repertoires in cytomegalovirus infection. In TCRdb, the reads were re-called with MiXCR into one record per CDR3 protein. The sample records about 310,000 distinct CDR3 sequences, around 25% being singletons. Their antigens are not known. The sample was cultured PBMCs, taken from culture after CMV antigen stimulation. Source of these receptors: a human donor in good health (CMV status not recorded). Some clones in this sample may be carry-over from other donors' samples. Each CDR3 is given with its conserved first and last residue. The D gene is left open where the match is weak. The listing skips clone size in some rows; elsewhere it reads once, few, many or a size class.

j_call cdr3_length d_call clone_size v_call cdr3_nt cdr3_aa
TRBJ2-5 15 NA NA TRBV7-6 TGTGCCAGCAGCCTAGGGAGTCGCCAGGTGGAGACCCAGTACTTC CASSLGSRQVETQYF
TRBJ2-7 13 NA NA TRBV6-2/TRBV6-3 TGTACCACCTGGACAGATGATTCCTACGAGCAGTACTTC CTTWTDDSYEQYF
TRBJ1-6 16 NA NA TRBV6-5 TGTGCCAGCAGTTACTTGAACCAGGCGGTTGGTTCACCCCTCCACTTT CASSYLNQAVGSPLHF
TRBJ2-7 13 TRBD2 many TRBV7-9 TGTGCCAGCAGCCTTAGCGGGAGGGCCGAGCAGTACTTC CASSLSGRAEQYF
TRBJ2-7 17 TRBD2 NA TRBV27 TGTGCCAGCAGTTTGATGATAGCGGGAGGCCGCACCTACGAGCAGTACTTC CASSLMIAGGRTYEQYF
TRBJ2-7 15 TRBD2 few TRBV6-1 TGTGCCAGCACACCATCCAGGACTAGTTCCCACGAGCAGTACTTC CASTPSRTSSHEQYF
TRBJ2-2 14 TRBD2 NA TRBV11-3 TGTGCCAGCAGCGCCAGACTAGCGGCCGGGGAGCTGTTTTTT CASSARLAAGELFF
TRBJ2-5 15 NA NA TRBV3-1 TGTGCCAGCAGCCAAGACAGTGACTGGGGAGAGACCCAGTACTTC CASSQDSDWGETQYF
TRBJ2-5 12 NA NA TRBV19 TGTGCCAGTAAGGGGGAGGGGGAGACCCAGTACTTC CASKGEGETQYF
TRBJ2-1 14 TRBD2 many TRBV7-8 TGTGCCAGCAGCCCTCGACTAGCGGGAAAGGGGCAGTTCTTC CASSPRLAGKGQFF
TRBJ2-5 15 NA few TRBV7-9 TGTGCCAGCAGCGTGACAGGATGGAGCCAAGAGACCCAGTACTTC CASSVTGWSQETQYF
TRBJ1-4 12 NA NA TRBV7-4 TGTGACAGCAGCTTAGTCGCTGGGAAACTGTTTTTT CDSSLVAGKLFF
TRBJ1-1 12 NA NA TRBV20-1 TGCAGTGCCCGGGGTGGTTGGACTGAAGCTTTCTTT CSARGGWTEAFF
TRBJ2-2 14 NA NA TRBV6-2/TRBV6-3 TGTGCCAGCAGCCGTTGGAGTGAAGCCGGGGAGCTGTTTTTT CASSRWSEAGELFF
TRBJ2-2 15 NA many TRBV7-2 TGTGCCAGCAGCTTTTACGGACCTAGCACCGGGGAGCTGTTTTTT CASSFYGPSTGELFF
TRBJ1-5 15 NA NA TRBV7-8 TGTGCCAGCAGCTTAGCCGTCGGAGGCAATCAGCCCCAGCATTTT CASSLAVGGNQPQHF
TRBJ1-2 14 NA few TRBV7-3 TGTGCCAGCAGCTCACCGGGGAGACCTGGAGGCTACACCTTC CASSSPGRPGGYTF
TRBJ2-1 16 TRBD2 NA TRBV11-3 TGTGCCAGCAGCTGGAAGCGGGGTAGCTCCTACAATGAGCAGTTCTTC CASSWKRGSSYNEQFF
TRBJ2-5 12 NA NA TRBV18 TGTGCCAGCTCACCCAACCGGGAGACCCAGTACTTC CASSPNRETQYF
TRBJ2-3 16 NA many TRBV7-2 TGTGCCAGCAGCTCCCGGCCTCGGGGGAGCACAGATACGCAGTATTTT CASSSRPRGSTDTQYF
TRBJ1-3 15 NA few TRBV11-2 TGTGCCAGCGCGACTGCCCCTTACTCTGGAAACACCATATATTTT CASATAPYSGNTIYF
TRBJ2-5 13 TRBD1 many TRBV7-2 TGTGCCAGCAGCTCGGACAGGGTTGAGACCCAGTACTTC CASSSDRVETQYF
TRBJ1-2 15 NA NA TRBV6-2/TRBV6-3 TGTGCCAGCAGCCCCCGGTTCCGACAGATCTATGGCTACACCTTC CASSPRFRQIYGYTF
TRBJ2-2 12 NA NA TRBV7-9 TGTGCCAGCAGCGCGAGTACCGGGGAGCTGTTTTTT CASSASTGELFF
TRBJ1-5 15 NA NA TRBV6-1 TGTGCCAGCAGTGAAAATATAGCCGGCGTTCAGCCCCAGCATTTT CASSENIAGVQPQHF
TRBJ2-1 16 NA once TRBV24-1 TGTGCCACCAGTGAGGCGACTAGTAGCTTCCCCAATGAGCAGTTCTTC CATSEATSSFPNEQFF
TRBJ2-6 15 NA many TRBV7-8 TGTGCCAGCAGCTTAGGACTCGGGGGAGCCAACGTCCTGACTTTC CASSLGLGGANVLTF
TRBJ2-1 16 TRBD2 few TRBV11-2 TGTGCCAGCAGCTCCACTAGCGGGAGGGGCCTCGCGGGGCAGTTCTTC CASSSTSGRGLAGQFF
TRBJ1-3 15 NA NA TRBV12-3/TRBV12-4 TGTGCCAGCAGTATGTATGTCGGGTCTGGAAACACCATATATTTT CASSMYVGSGNTIYF
TRBJ1-3 15 NA many TRBV7-2 TGTGCCAGCAGGCCAGCTTGGGGGTCTGGAAACACCATATATTTT CASRPAWGSGNTIYF
TRBJ1-2 13 NA few TRBV6-6 TGTGCCAGCAGTTACAGGGACGGCTATGGCTACACCTTC CASSYRDGYGYTF
TRBJ2-1 13 NA many TRBV11-3 TGTGCCATACGGGGGGCTGACTACAATGAGCAGTTCTTC CAIRGADYNEQFF
TRBJ1-2 14 TRBD1 NA TRBV27 TGTGCCAGCAGTAGGAGGACAGGGACCTATGGCTACACCTTC CASSRRTGTYGYTF
TRBJ2-3 19 NA NA TRBV6-2/TRBV6-3 TGTGCCAGCAGTTACAGTGGGACAGGGTTAGCGGGACCCACAGATACGCAGTATTTT CASSYSGTGLAGPTDTQYF
TRBJ1-1 15 TRBD1 NA TRBV19 TGTGCCAGTAGTGTTCGGACAGGGGAGAACACTGAAGCTTTCTTT CASSVRTGENTEAFF
TRBJ1-6 13 NA NA TRBV19 TGTGCCAGTAGTCCACGCCATAATTCACCCCTCCACTTT CASSPRHNSPLHF
TRBJ2-1 19 TRBD2 NA TRBV29-1 TGCAGCGTTGAAGGGAGGGCTAGCGGGAGGGCCGATGAGGTCTATGAGCAGTTCTTC CSVEGRASGRADEVYEQFF
TRBJ2-6 16 NA NA TRBV12-3/TRBV12-4 TGTGCCAGCAGTATGGGACCGTTCTCTGGGGCCAACGTCCTGACTTTC CASSMGPFSGANVLTF
TRBJ1-6 14 TRBD1 NA TRBV29-1 TGCAGCGTTGCATACGGACAGGGGGACTCACCCCTCCACTTT CSVAYGQGDSPLHF
TRBJ2-1 15 TRBD2 NA TRBV7-6 TGTGCCAGCAGCTTAGTTAGCGGGTCCACCAATGAGCAGTTCTTC CASSLVSGSTNEQFF
TRBJ1-1 14 NA NA TRBV14 TGTGCCAGCAGCACGGCCGGGGTGAGAGCTGAAGCTTTCTTT CASSTAGVRAEAFF
TRBJ2-5 13 NA once TRBV20-1 TGCAGTGCGTTAGGACTTAGGGGTTGGACCCAGTACTTC CSALGLRGWTQYF
TRBJ1-6 16 TRBD1 few TRBV27 TGTGCCAGCACCCTCCGGACAGGGGTCTATAATTCACCCCTCCACTTT CASTLRTGVYNSPLHF
TRBJ2-3 14 NA NA TRBV11-3 TGTGCCAGCAGCTTAGATACAGGCACAGATACGCAGTATTTT CASSLDTGTDTQYF
TRBJ2-3 15 TRBD2 few TRBV9 TGTGCCAGCAGCGTAGGCGGGAGCCTCACAGATACGCAGTATTTT CASSVGGSLTDTQYF
TRBJ1-1 14 NA NA TRBV6-6 TGTGCCAGCAGCCGGACAGCCCTGAACACTGAAGCTTTCTTT CASSRTALNTEAFF
TRBJ1-6 15 TRBD1 NA TRBV2 TGTGCCAGCAGTGAGCGGACAGGGGGCAATTCACCCCTCCACTTT CASSERTGGNSPLHF
TRBJ2-1 18 TRBD2 NA TRBV4-1 TGTGCCAGCAGCCCCTGGACTAGCGGGGAAAGCTCCTACAATGAGCAGTTCTTC CASSPWTSGESSYNEQFF
TRBJ1-1 15 NA few TRBV27 TGTGCCAGCGGAGAAAGGGGGACGTCGAACACTGAAGCTTTCTTT CASGERGTSNTEAFF
TRBJ2-3 15 TRBD2 NA TRBV27 TGTGCCGGCAGTTTGACTAGCGGAAGGACAGATACGCAGTATTTT CAGSLTSGRTDTQYF
TRBJ2-2 15 NA once TRBV28 TGTTCCACCTCACTGGCGGGCATCCCGCCCGGGGAGCTGTTTTTT CSTSLAGIPPGELFF
TRBJ2-3 16 TRBD1 few TRBV4-1 TGCGCCAGCAGGACGGACAGGGGGCGCGTAGCAGATACGCAGTATTTT CASRTDRGRVADTQYF
TRBJ2-1 21 TRBD2 few TRBV9 TGTGCCAGCAGCGTAGCTACTGTCGGGGCCGGGCTAGCGGGAGGGAGGGATGAGCAGTTCTTC CASSVATVGAGLAGGRDEQFF